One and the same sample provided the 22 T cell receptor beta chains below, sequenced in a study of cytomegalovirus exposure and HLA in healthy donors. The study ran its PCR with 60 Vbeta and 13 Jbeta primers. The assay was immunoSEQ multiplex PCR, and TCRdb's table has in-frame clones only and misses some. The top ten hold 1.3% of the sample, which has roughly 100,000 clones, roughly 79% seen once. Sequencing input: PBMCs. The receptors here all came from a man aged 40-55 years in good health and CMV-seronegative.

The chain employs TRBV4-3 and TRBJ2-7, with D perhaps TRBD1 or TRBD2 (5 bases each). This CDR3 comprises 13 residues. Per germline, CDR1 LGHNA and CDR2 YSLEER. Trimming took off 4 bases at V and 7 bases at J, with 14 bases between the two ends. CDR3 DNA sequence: TGCGCCAGCAGCCTAGACAGCGGTTGGGAGCAGTACTTC. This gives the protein CASSLDSGWEQYF.

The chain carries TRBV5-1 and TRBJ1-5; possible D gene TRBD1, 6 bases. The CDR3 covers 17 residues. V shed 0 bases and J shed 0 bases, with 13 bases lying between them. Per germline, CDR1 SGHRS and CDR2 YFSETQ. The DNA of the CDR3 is TGCGCCAGCAGCTTGGGGACAGCAGGGTATAGCAATCAGCCCCAGCATTTT. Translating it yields CASSLGTAGYSNQPQHF.

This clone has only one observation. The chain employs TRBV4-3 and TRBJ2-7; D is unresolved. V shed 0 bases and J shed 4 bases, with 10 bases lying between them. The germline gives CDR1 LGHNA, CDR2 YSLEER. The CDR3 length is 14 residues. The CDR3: CASSQDLGGYEQYF. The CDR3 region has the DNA TGCGCCAGCAGCCAAGATCTAGGCGGATACGAGCAGTACTTC.

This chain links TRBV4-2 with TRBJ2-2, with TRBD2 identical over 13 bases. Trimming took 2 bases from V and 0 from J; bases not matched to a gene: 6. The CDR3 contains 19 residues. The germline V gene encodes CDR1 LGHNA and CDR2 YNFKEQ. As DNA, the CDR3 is TGTGCCAGCAGCCAACTCTGGGGACTAGCGGGGCCGAACACCGGGGAGCTGTTTTTT. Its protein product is CASSQLWGLAGPNTGELFF.

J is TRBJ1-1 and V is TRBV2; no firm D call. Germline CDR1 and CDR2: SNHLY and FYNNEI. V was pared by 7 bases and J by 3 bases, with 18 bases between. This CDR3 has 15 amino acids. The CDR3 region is CASNPLGEGYTEAFF. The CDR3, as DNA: TGTGCCAGCAACCCGCTTGGGGAGGGTTACACTGAAGCTTTCTTT.

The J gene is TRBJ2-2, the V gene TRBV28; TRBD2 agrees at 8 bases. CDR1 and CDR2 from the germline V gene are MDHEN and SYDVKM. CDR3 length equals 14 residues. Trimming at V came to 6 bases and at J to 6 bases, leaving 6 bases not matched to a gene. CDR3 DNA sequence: TGTGCCAGCAGCCCTGGGACTAGGTCCGGGGAGCTGTTTTTT. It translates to CASSPGTRSGELFF.

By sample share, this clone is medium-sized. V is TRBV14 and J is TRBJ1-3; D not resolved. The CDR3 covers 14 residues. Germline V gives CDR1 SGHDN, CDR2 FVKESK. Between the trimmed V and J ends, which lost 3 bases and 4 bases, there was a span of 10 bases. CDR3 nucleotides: TGTGCCAGCAGCCACGAAGGAGGGGGAAACACCATATATTTT. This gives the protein CASSHEGGGNTIYF.

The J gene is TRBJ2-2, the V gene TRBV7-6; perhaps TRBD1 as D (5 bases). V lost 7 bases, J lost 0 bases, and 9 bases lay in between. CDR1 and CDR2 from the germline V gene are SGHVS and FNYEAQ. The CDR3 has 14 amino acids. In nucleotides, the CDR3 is TGTGCCAGCAACAGACAGACGAACACCGGGGAGCTGTTTTTT. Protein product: CASNRQTNTGELFF.

The CDR3 nucleotides read TGTGCCAGTAGTTCAGTAGCAGAGACCCAGTACTTC. Amino acids: CASSSVAETQYF. The rearrangement uses TRBV19 and TRBJ2-5; D gene unclear. There are 12 residues in the CDR3. From germline, CDR1 is LNHDA and CDR2 SQIVND (reference sequence). With 5 bases removed from V and 4 bases from J, the gap between germline ends came to 8 bases.

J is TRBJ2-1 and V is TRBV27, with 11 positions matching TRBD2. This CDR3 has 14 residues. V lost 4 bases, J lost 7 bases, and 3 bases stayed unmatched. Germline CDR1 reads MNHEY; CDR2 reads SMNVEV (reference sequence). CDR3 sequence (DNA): TGTGCCAGCAGTTCCTGGACTAGCGGGAATGAGCAGTTCTTC. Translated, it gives CASSSWTSGNEQFF.

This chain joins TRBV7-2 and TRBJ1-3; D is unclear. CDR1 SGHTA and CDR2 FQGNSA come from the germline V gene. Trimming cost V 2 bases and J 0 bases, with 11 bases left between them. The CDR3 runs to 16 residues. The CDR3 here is CASSLRVFGSGNTIYF. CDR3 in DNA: TGTGCCAGCAGCTTACGCGTCTTCGGCTCTGGAAACACCATATATTTT.

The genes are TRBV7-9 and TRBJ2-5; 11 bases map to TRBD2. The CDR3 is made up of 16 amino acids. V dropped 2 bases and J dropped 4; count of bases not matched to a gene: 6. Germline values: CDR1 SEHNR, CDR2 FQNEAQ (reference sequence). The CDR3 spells CASSLFSSGRRETQYF. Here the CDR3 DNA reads TGTGCCAGCAGCTTATTTTCTAGCGGGAGGAGAGAGACCCAGTACTTC.

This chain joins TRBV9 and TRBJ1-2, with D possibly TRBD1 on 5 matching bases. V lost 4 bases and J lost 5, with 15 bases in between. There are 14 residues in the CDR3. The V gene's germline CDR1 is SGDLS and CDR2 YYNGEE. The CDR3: CASSPQAGWYGYTF. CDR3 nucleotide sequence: TGTGCCAGCAGCCCTCAAGCAGGGTGGTATGGCTACACCTTC.

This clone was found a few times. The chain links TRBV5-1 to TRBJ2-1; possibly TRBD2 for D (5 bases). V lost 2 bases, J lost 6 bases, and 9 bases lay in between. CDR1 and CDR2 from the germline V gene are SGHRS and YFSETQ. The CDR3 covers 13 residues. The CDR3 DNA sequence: TGCGCCAGCAGCTTCGAGGGTGTCAATGAGCAGTTCTTC. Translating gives CASSFEGVNEQFF.

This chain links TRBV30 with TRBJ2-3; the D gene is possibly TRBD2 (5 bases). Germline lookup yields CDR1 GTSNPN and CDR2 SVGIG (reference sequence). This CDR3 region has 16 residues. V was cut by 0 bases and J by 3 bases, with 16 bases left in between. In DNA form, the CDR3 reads TGTGCCTGGAGTGTACTTGGGCGGGTTGGAACAGATACGCAGTATTTT. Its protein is CAWSVLGRVGTDTQYF.

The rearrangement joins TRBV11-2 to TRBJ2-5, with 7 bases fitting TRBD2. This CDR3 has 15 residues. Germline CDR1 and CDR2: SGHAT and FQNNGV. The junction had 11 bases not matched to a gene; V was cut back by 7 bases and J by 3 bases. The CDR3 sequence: CASIISIGREETQYF. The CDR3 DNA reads TGTGCCAGCATTATAAGCATAGGGAGGGAAGAGACCCAGTACTTC.

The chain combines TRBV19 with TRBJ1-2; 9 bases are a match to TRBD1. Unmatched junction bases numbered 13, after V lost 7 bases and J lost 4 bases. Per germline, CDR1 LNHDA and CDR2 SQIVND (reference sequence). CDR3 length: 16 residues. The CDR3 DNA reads TGTGCCAGTAACACGAGACAGGCGGGACAGGGCTATGGCTACACCTTC. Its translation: CASNTRQAGQGYGYTF. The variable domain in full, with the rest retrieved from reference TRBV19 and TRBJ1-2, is DGGITQSPKYLFRKEGQNVTLSCEQNLNHDAMYWYRQDPGQGLRLIYYSQIVNDFQKGDIAEGYSVSREKKESFPLTVTSAQKNPTAFYLCASNTRQAGQGYGYTFGSGTRLTVV.

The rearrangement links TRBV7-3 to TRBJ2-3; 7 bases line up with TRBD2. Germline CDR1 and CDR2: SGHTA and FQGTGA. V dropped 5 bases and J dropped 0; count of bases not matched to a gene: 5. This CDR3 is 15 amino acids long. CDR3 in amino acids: CASSPGLHSTDTQYF. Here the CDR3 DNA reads TGTGCCAGCAGCCCGGGACTACATAGCACAGATACGCAGTATTTT.

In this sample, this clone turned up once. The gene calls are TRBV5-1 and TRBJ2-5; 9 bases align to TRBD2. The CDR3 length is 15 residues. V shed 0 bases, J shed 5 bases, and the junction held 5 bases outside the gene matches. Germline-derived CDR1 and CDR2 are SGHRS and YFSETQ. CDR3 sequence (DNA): TGCGCCAGCAGCTTGGTGGGGACTAGCAGCGAGACCCAGTACTTC. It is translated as CASSLVGTSSETQYF.

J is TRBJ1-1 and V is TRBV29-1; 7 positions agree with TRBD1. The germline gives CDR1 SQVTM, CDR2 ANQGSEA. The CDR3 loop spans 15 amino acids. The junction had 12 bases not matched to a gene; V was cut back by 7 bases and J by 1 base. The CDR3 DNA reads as TGCAGCGCGATCCGAGGTAACAGGGGGAACACTGAAGCTTTCTTT. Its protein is CSAIRGNRGNTEAFF.

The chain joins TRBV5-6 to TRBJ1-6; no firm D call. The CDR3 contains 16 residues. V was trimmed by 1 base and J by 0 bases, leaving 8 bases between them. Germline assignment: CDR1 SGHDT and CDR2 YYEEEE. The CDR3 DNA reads TGTGCCAGCAGCTTGTATGGCAGCTCCTATAATTCACCCCTCCACTTT. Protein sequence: CASSLYGSSYNSPLHF.

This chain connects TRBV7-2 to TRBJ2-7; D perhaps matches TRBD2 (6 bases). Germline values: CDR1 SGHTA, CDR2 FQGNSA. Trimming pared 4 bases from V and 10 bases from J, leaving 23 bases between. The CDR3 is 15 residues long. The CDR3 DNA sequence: TGTGCCAGCAGCTCCCACGCGGGGAATTGGGGAGTTCAGTACTTC. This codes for CASSSHAGNWGVQYF. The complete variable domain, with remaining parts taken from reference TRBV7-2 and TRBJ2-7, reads GAGVSQSPSNKVTEKGKDVELRCDPISGHTALYWYRQSLGQGLEFLIYFQGNSAPDKSGLPSDRFSAERTGGSVSTLTIQRTQQEDSAVYLCASSSHAGNWGVQYFGPGTRLTVT.